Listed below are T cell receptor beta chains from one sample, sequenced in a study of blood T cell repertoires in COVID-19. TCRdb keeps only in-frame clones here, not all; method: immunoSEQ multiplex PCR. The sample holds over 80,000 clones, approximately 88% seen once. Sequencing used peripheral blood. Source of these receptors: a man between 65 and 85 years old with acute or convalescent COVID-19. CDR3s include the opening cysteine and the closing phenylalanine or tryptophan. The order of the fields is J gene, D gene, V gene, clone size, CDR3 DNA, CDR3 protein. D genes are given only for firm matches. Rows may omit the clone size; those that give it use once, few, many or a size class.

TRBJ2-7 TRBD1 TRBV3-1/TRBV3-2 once TGTGCCAGCAGCCAAGCGGCAGGGGGCCCCTACGAGCAGTACTTC CASSQAAGGPYEQYF
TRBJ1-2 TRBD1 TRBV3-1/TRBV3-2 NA TGTGCCAGCAGGCCCCCCATGGCCGGACAGGGGGGCGGCTACACCTTC CASRPPMAGQGGGYTF
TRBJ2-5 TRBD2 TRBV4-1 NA TGCGCCAGCAGCCAACTGGGACTAGCGGGGGAAGAGACCCAGTACTTC CASSQLGLAGEETQYF
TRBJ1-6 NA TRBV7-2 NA TGTGCCAGCAGGGTGGGCCTTGGGGGGTCACCCCTCCACTTT CASRVGLGGSPLHF
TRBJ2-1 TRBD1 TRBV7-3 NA TGTGCCAGCAGCTCAGGGACAGGGCGTAAGAATGAGCAGTTCTTC CASSSGTGRKNEQFF
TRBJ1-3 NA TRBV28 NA TGTGCCAGCAGTTCGCCGAAGACAGACTCTGGAAACACCATATATTTT CASSSPKTDSGNTIYF
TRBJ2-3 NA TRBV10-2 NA TGCGCCAGCAGTGCAAGCGGTCGCACAGATACGCAGTATTTT CASSASGRTDTQYF
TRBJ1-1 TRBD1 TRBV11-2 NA TGTGCCAGCAGCTACTCGGGACAGGGGTTCTTCACTGAAGCTTTCTTT CASSYSGQGFFTEAFF
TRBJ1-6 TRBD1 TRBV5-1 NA TGCGCCAGCAGCTTGGATCTTCAGGGGGCTAATTCACCCCTCCACTTT CASSLDLQGANSPLHF
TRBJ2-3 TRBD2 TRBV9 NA TGTGCCAGCAGCTTTAGCGGGGGACTCCGGGATACGCAGTATTTT CASSFSGGLRDTQYF
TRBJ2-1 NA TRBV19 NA TGTGCCAGTAACAGAGGACAGATATACAATGAGCAGTTCTTC CASNRGQIYNEQFF
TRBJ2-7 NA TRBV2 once TGTGCCAGTGAGTCGGGAATGGAGCAGTACTTC CASESGMEQYF
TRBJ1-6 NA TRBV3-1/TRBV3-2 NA TGTGCCAGCAGCCAAGATGGCAACAATAATTCACCCCTCCACTTT CASSQDGNNNSPLHF
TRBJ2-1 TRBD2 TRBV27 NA TGTGCCAGCAGTTTAAATGGCGTCGCGGGAGGGTCAAATGAGCAGTTCTTC CASSLNGVAGGSNEQFF
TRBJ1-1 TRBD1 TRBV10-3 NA TGTGCCATCAGTGGCGACAGGGGCACTGAAGCTTTCTTT CAISGDRGTEAFF